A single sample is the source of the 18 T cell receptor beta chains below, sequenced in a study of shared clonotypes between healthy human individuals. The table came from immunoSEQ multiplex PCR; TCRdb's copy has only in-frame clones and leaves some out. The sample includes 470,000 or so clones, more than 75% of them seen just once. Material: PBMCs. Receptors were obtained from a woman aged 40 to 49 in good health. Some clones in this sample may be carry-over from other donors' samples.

Written as DNA, the CDR3 is TGTGCCAGCAGCGCCCGGACTGCAGCCTACGAGCAGTACTTC. Translation: CASSARTAAYEQYF. V usage is TRBV11-1 and J usage is TRBJ2-7, with D possibly matching TRBD2 (5 bases). Trimming shortened V by 5 bases and J by 2 bases, and 13 bases separated the two germline ends. This CDR3 has 14 amino acids. The germline V gene has CDR1 SGHAT and CDR2 FQDESV (reference sequence). Supplemented by reference TRBV11-1 and TRBJ2-7, the full variable domain reads EAEVAQSPRYKITEKSQAVAFWCDPISGHATLYWYRQILGQGPELLVQFQDESVVDDSQLPKDRFSAERLKGVDSTLKIQPAELGDSAMYLCASSARTAAYEQYFGPGTRLTVT.

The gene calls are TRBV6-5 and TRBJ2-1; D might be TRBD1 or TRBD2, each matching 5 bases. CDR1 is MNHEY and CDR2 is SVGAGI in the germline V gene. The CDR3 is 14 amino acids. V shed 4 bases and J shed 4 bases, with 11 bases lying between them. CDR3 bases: TGTGCCAGCAGTTTACCGGGACGGTACAATGAGCAGTTCTTC. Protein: CASSLPGRYNEQFF.

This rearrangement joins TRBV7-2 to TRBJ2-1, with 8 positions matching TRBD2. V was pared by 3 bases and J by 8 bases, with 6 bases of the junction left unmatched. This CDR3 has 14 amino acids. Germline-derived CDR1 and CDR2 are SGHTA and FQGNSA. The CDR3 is CASSFGSGRDEQFF. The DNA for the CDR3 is TGTGCCAGCAGCTTCGGGAGCGGGAGAGATGAGCAGTTCTTC. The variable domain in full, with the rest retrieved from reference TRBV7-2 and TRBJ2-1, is GAGVSQSPSNKVTEKGKDVELRCDPISGHTALYWYRQSLGQGLEFLIYFQGNSAPDKSGLPSDRFSAERTGGSVSTLTIQRTQQEDSAVYLCASSFGSGRDEQFFGPGTRLTVL.

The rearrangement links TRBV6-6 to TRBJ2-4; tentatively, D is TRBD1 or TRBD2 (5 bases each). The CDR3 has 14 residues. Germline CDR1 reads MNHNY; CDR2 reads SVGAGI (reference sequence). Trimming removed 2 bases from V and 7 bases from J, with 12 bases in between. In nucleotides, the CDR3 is TGTGCCAGCAGTTACACGCACCGGGACAACATTCAGTACTTC. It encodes CASSYTHRDNIQYF.

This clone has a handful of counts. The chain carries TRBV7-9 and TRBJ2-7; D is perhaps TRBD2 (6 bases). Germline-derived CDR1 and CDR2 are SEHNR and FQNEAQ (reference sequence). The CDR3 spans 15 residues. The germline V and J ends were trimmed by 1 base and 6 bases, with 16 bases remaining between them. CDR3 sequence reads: CASSLVGGTSSEQYF. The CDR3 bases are TGTGCCAGCAGCTTAGTGGGGGGTACGTCTTCCGAGCAGTACTTC.

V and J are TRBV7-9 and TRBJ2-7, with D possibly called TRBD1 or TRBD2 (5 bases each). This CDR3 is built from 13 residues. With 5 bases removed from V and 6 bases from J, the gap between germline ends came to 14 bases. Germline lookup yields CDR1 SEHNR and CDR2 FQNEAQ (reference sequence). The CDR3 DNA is TGTGCCAGCAGCCCTAGGAATGGGGGCGAGCAGTACTTC. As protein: CASSPRNGGEQYF.

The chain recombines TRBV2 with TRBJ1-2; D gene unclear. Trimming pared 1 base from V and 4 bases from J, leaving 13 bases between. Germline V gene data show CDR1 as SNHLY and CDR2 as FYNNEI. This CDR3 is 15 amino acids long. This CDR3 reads CASSEVGGPSYGYTF. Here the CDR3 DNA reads TGTGCCAGCAGTGAAGTGGGAGGGCCGAGCTATGGCTACACCTTC.

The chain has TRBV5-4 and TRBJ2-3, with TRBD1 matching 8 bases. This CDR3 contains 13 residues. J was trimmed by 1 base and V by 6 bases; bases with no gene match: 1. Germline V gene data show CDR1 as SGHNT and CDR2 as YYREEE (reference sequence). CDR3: CASTGQGTDTQYF. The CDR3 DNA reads TGTGCCAGCACGGGACAGGGCACAGATACGCAGTATTTT. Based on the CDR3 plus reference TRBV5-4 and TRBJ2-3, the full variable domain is ETGVTQSPTHLIKTRGQQVTLRCSSQSGHNTVSWYQQALGQGPQFIFQYYREEENGRGNFPPRFSGLQFPNYSSELNVNALELDDSALYLCASTGQGTDTQYFGPGTRLTVL.

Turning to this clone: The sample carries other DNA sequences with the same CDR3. The CDR3: CASSYRSGNTIYF. For the CDR3, the DNA is TGTGCCAGCAGCTATCGGAGTGGAAACACCATATATTTT. This chain connects TRBV7-2 to TRBJ1-3, with D uncertain. The germline V gene has CDR1 SGHTA and CDR2 FQGNSA. This CDR3 has 13 amino acids. Trimming removed 4 bases at V and 3 bases at J, with 7 bases between.

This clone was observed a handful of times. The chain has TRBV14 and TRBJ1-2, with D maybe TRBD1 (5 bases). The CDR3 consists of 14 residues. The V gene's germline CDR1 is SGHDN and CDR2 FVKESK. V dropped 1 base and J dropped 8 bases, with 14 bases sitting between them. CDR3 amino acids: CASSQAGPSGGYTF. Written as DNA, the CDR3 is TGTGCCAGCAGCCAAGCAGGGCCCTCGGGGGGCTACACCTTC.

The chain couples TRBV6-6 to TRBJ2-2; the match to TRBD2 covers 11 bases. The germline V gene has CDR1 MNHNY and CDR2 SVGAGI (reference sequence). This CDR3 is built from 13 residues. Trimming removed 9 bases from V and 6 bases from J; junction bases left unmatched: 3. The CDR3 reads CASSGRVAGELFF. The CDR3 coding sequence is TGTGCCAGTAGCGGGAGGGTGGCCGGGGAGCTGTTTTTT.

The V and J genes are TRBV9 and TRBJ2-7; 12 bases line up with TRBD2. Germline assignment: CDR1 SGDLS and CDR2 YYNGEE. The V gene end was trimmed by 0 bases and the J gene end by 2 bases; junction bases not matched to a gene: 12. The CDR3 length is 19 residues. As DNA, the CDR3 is TGTGCCAGCAGCGTAGGCGAGGCCCTCGGACTAGCGGGAACCTACGAGCAGTACTTC. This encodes CASSVGEALGLAGTYEQYF.

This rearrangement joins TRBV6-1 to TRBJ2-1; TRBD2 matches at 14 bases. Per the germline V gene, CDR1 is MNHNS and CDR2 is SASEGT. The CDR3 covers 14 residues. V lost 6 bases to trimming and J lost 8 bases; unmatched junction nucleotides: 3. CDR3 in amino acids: CASRGTSGSHEQFF. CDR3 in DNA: TGTGCCAGCAGGGGGACTAGCGGGAGCCATGAGCAGTTCTTC.

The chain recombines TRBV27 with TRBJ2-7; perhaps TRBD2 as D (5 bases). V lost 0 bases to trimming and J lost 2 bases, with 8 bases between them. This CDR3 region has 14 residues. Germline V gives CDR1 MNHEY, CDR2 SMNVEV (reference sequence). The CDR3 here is CASSLSVGTYEQYF. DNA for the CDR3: TGTGCCAGCAGTTTATCCGTCGGGACCTACGAGCAGTACTTC.

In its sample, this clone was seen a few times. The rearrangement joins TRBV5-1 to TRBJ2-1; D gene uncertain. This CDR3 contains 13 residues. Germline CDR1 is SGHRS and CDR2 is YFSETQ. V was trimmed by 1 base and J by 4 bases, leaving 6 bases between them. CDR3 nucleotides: TGCGCCAGCAGCTTGAACAGTTACAATGAGCAGTTCTTC. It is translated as CASSLNSYNEQFF. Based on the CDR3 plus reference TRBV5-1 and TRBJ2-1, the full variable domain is KAGVTQTPRYLIKTRGQQVTLSCSPISGHRSVSWYQQTPGQGLQFLFEYFSETQRNKGNFPGRFSGRQFSNSRSEMNVSTLELGDSALYLCASSLNSYNEQFFGPGTRLTVL.

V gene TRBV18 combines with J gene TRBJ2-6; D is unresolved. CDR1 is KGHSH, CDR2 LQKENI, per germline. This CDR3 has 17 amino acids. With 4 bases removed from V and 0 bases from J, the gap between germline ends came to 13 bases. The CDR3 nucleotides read TGTGCCAGCTCACTTTTTACCAAAAACTCTGGGGCCAACGTCCTGACTTTC. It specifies CASSLFTKNSGANVLTF.

This CDR3 reads CASSVSSGETQYF. As DNA, the CDR3 is TGTGCCAGCAGCGTCAGCTCTGGAGAGACCCAGTACTTC. The gene calls are TRBV7-3 and TRBJ2-5; no firm D call. V lost 5 bases and J lost 4, with 11 bases in between. CDR1 and CDR2 (germline): SGHTA, FQGTGA. This CDR3 comprises 13 residues.

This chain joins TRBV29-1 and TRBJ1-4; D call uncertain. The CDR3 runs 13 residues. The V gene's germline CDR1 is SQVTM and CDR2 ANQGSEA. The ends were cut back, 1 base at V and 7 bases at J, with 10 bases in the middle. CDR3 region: CSVEGTASEKLFF. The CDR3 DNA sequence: TGCAGCGTTGAAGGGACGGCCTCTGAAAAACTGTTTTTT.